This is a list of T cell receptor beta chains from one sample in a study of cytomegalovirus exposure and HLA in healthy donors. The protocol was immunoSEQ multiplex PCR, while the TCRdb copy is restricted to in-frame clones and leaves out a portion. The sample lists 150,000 to 200,000 clones, 75% to 80% occurring once. Material: PBMCs. These receptors all come from a woman between 45 and 65 years old in good health and CMV-seropositive. Each CDR3 is given with its conserved first and last residue. Fields, in order: J gene, V gene, CDR3 length, clone size, D gene, CDR3 DNA, CDR3 protein. A D gene is named only where the DNA matches it firmly. Expanded clones are given a class, and other clones once, few, many or no size at all.

j_gene: TRBJ1-5; v_gene: TRBV6-5; len: 15; abundance: .; d_gene: TRBD1; CDR3nt: TGTGCCAGCAGTTCGCGACAGGGAAACAGTCAGCCCCAGCATTTT; CDR3aa: CASSSRQGNSQPQHF
j_gene: TRBJ2-2; v_gene: TRBV7-8; len: 13; abundance: once; d_gene: .; CDR3nt: TGTGCCAGCAGCTTAGGAGGGGGCGGGGAGCTGTTTTTT; CDR3aa: CASSLGGGGELFF
j_gene: TRBJ2-6; v_gene: TRBV5-6; len: 15; abundance: .; d_gene: .; CDR3nt: TGTGCCAGCAGCAGAACAGGGACCGGGGCCAACGTCCTGACTTTC; CDR3aa: CASSRTGTGANVLTF
j_gene: TRBJ2-5; v_gene: TRBV6-5; len: 13; abundance: .; d_gene: .; CDR3nt: TGTGCCAGCAGTTTTGGGAGCTTTGAGACCCAGTACTTC; CDR3aa: CASSFGSFETQYF
j_gene: TRBJ1-4; v_gene: TRBV28; len: 14; abundance: .; d_gene: .; CDR3nt: TGTGCCAGCACCGTGGGAGGACTACGGGAAAAACTGTTTTTT; CDR3aa: CASTVGGLREKLFF
j_gene: TRBJ1-5; v_gene: TRBV18; len: 15; abundance: .; d_gene: TRBD1; CDR3nt: TGTGCCAGCTCAGTCAACAGGGGGCGCGAACAGCCCCAGCATTTT; CDR3aa: CASSVNRGREQPQHF
j_gene: TRBJ2-7; v_gene: TRBV5-4; len: 13; abundance: .; d_gene: TRBD1; CDR3nt: TGTGCCAGCAGCCCACAGGGGGATTACGAGCAGTACTTC; CDR3aa: CASSPQGDYEQYF
j_gene: TRBJ2-5; v_gene: TRBV4-1; len: 15; abundance: .; d_gene: TRBD2; CDR3nt: TGCGCCAGCAGCCCCATAGCGGGGGGCCAAGAGACCCAGTACTTC; CDR3aa: CASSPIAGGQETQYF
j_gene: TRBJ2-7; v_gene: TRBV28; len: 16; abundance: .; d_gene: TRBD1; CDR3nt: TGTGCCAGCAGTCGACCGGGACAGGGGACCTACTACGAGCAGTACTTC; CDR3aa: CASSRPGQGTYYEQYF
j_gene: TRBJ2-2; v_gene: TRBV14; len: 14; abundance: .; d_gene: .; CDR3nt: TGTGCCAGCAGCCAATCCACGAACACCGGGGAGCTGTTTTTT; CDR3aa: CASSQSTNTGELFF
j_gene: TRBJ2-5; v_gene: TRBV7-9; len: 12; abundance: few; d_gene: .; CDR3nt: TGTGCCAGCAGCTTGTACAGGAATACCCAGTACTTC; CDR3aa: CASSLYRNTQYF
j_gene: TRBJ2-7; v_gene: TRBV10-3; len: 12; abundance: .; d_gene: TRBD1; CDR3nt: TGTGCCATCAGTCGGGACAGCTACGAGCAGTACTTC; CDR3aa: CAISRDSYEQYF
j_gene: TRBJ1-1; v_gene: TRBV29-1; len: 14; abundance: .; d_gene: .; CDR3nt: TGCAGCGTCGCACCCCGACAGGCGAACACTGAAGCTTTCTTT; CDR3aa: CSVAPRQANTEAFF
j_gene: TRBJ1-6; v_gene: TRBV2; len: 15; abundance: .; d_gene: TRBD1; CDR3nt: TGTGCCAGCTCGGGGGGGACAGGGCTCAATTCACCCCTCCACTTT; CDR3aa: CASSGGTGLNSPLHF
j_gene: TRBJ1-2; v_gene: TRBV4-1; len: 14; abundance: .; d_gene: TRBD1; CDR3nt: TGCGCCAGCAGCCAAACCACAGGGGTTTATGGCTACACCTTC; CDR3aa: CASSQTTGVYGYTF
j_gene: TRBJ2-5; v_gene: TRBV5-1; len: 14; abundance: .; d_gene: .; CDR3nt: TGCGCCAGCAGGACCGGACAGCCAGAGGAGACCCAGTACTTC; CDR3aa: CASRTGQPEETQYF
j_gene: TRBJ2-3; v_gene: TRBV5-1; len: 12; abundance: .; d_gene: .; CDR3nt: TGCGCCAGCAGCTCACCGGGAGATACGCAGTATTTT; CDR3aa: CASSSPGDTQYF
j_gene: TRBJ1-1; v_gene: TRBV4-1; len: 15; abundance: many; d_gene: .; CDR3nt: TGCGCCAGCACCCCAGTTTGGCGGGAGAACACTGAAGCTTTCTTT; CDR3aa: CASTPVWRENTEAFF
j_gene: TRBJ2-7; v_gene: TRBV5-3; len: 15; abundance: .; d_gene: TRBD2; CDR3nt: TGTGCCAGAAGCTTGGTAGCGGGGTCAACCTACGAGCAGTACTTC; CDR3aa: CARSLVAGSTYEQYF
j_gene: TRBJ2-1; v_gene: TRBV20-1; len: 11; abundance: .; d_gene: .; CDR3nt: TGCAGTGTCCCCCTCTACAATGAGCAGTTCTTC; CDR3aa: CSVPLYNEQFF
j_gene: TRBJ1-6; v_gene: TRBV7-2; len: 15; abundance: .; d_gene: .; CDR3nt: TGTGCCAGCAGCTTGCCTCTACTGCAGGGTGCACCCCTCCACTTT; CDR3aa: CASSLPLLQGAPLHF
j_gene: TRBJ2-7; v_gene: TRBV5-8; len: 15; abundance: .; d_gene: TRBD1; CDR3nt: TGTGCCAGCAGCTTATGGGACAGGGGGATATACGAGCAGTACTTC; CDR3aa: CASSLWDRGIYEQYF
j_gene: TRBJ2-1; v_gene: TRBV10-1; len: 17; abundance: few; d_gene: .; CDR3nt: TGCGCCAGCAGTGAGTCGTTGGGGGGAGGCTCCTACAATGAGCAGTTCTTC; CDR3aa: CASSESLGGGSYNEQFF
j_gene: TRBJ1-5; v_gene: TRBV11-2; len: 15; abundance: .; d_gene: TRBD1; CDR3nt: TGTGCCAGCAGCTTAAATACAGGGGGCAATCAGCCCCAGCATTTT; CDR3aa: CASSLNTGGNQPQHF
j_gene: TRBJ1-1; v_gene: TRBV5-4; len: 17; abundance: .; d_gene: TRBD1; CDR3nt: TGTGCCAGCAGCTTGGGTAACTCGGGACAGATGAACACTGAAGCTTTCTTT; CDR3aa: CASSLGNSGQMNTEAFF
j_gene: TRBJ2-6; v_gene: TRBV13; len: 16; abundance: .; d_gene: .; CDR3nt: TGTGCCAGCAGCCAAGTCCTGGCCTCTGGGGCCAACGTCCTGACTTTC; CDR3aa: CASSQVLASGANVLTF
j_gene: TRBJ2-7; v_gene: TRBV29-1; len: 11; abundance: .; d_gene: .; CDR3nt: TGCAGCGGCTCCAACTTCTACGAGCAGTACTTC; CDR3aa: CSGSNFYEQYF
j_gene: TRBJ2-7; v_gene: TRBV6-6; len: 13; abundance: many; d_gene: .; CDR3nt: TGTGCCAGCAGTTCAGGCAGGGGTGTCGAGCAGTACTTC; CDR3aa: CASSSGRGVEQYF
j_gene: TRBJ2-3; v_gene: TRBV13; len: 18; abundance: once; d_gene: TRBD2; CDR3nt: TGTGCCAGCAGCTTTTCTCGGTTTAGGCGGGAGTCTGGAGATACGCAGTATTTT; CDR3aa: CASSFSRFRRESGDTQYF
j_gene: TRBJ1-1; v_gene: TRBV7-8; len: 13; abundance: .; d_gene: .; CDR3nt: TGTGCCAGCAGCTTTTCAGGGAACACTGAAGCTTTCTTT; CDR3aa: CASSFSGNTEAFF
j_gene: TRBJ1-1; v_gene: TRBV18; len: 16; abundance: .; d_gene: TRBD1; CDR3nt: TGTGCCAGCTCACCCCGAGGAGGACAGGGTGGGACTGAAGCTTTCTTT; CDR3aa: CASSPRGGQGGTEAFF
j_gene: TRBJ2-3; v_gene: TRBV7-9; len: 16; abundance: .; d_gene: TRBD2; CDR3nt: TGTGCCAGCAGCCTCCGGACTAGCACCTCCACAGATACGCAGTATTTT; CDR3aa: CASSLRTSTSTDTQYF
j_gene: TRBJ1-5; v_gene: TRBV19; len: 12; abundance: once; d_gene: .; CDR3nt: TGTGCCATTGGGGGGGGATACCAGCCCCAGCATTTT; CDR3aa: CAIGGGYQPQHF
j_gene: TRBJ2-1; v_gene: TRBV10-3; len: 15; abundance: once; d_gene: TRBD1; CDR3nt: TGTGCCATCAGTGAAGGACAGGTCTCCTACAATGAGCAGTTCTTC; CDR3aa: CAISEGQVSYNEQFF
j_gene: TRBJ2-5; v_gene: TRBV7-7; len: 15; abundance: .; d_gene: .; CDR3nt: TGTGCTAGCAGCTCTGGAAGAACCTCGGGAGAGACCCAGTACTTC; CDR3aa: CASSSGRTSGETQYF
j_gene: TRBJ2-2; v_gene: TRBV2; len: 15; abundance: .; d_gene: TRBD1; CDR3nt: TGTGCCAGCAGTGAGGTCAGGGGGAGCACCGGGGAGCTGTTTTTT; CDR3aa: CASSEVRGSTGELFF
j_gene: TRBJ2-7; v_gene: TRBV11-2; len: 16; abundance: .; d_gene: TRBD1; CDR3nt: TGTGCCAGCAGCTTAGACAACAGGGGTATCTCCTACGAGCAGTACTTC; CDR3aa: CASSLDNRGISYEQYF
j_gene: TRBJ1-1; v_gene: TRBV18; len: 14; abundance: .; d_gene: .; CDR3nt: TGTGCCAGCTTTCCCGGGGGTTATGGGACTGAAGCTTTCTTT; CDR3aa: CASFPGGYGTEAFF
j_gene: TRBJ2-3; v_gene: TRBV5-6; len: 18; abundance: .; d_gene: TRBD1; CDR3nt: TGTGCCAGCAGCCCGGGGACAGGGTCCCCTCCGTGGGCAGATACGCAGTATTTT; CDR3aa: CASSPGTGSPPWADTQYF
j_gene: TRBJ2-7; v_gene: TRBV10-3; len: 15; abundance: once; d_gene: TRBD2; CDR3nt: TGTGCCATCAGTGTTAGTCGGGGGGGGACCTACGAGCAGTACTTC; CDR3aa: CAISVSRGGTYEQYF
j_gene: TRBJ1-4; v_gene: TRBV13; len: 14; abundance: .; d_gene: .; CDR3nt: TGTGCCAGCAGCGCGGGTCGGGGGATTGAAAAACTGTTTTTT; CDR3aa: CASSAGRGIEKLFF
j_gene: TRBJ1-2; v_gene: TRBV5-1; len: 13; abundance: few; d_gene: .; CDR3nt: TGCGCCAGCAGCTTGGCCGGGAACTATGGCTACACCTTC; CDR3aa: CASSLAGNYGYTF
j_gene: TRBJ2-7; v_gene: TRBV2; len: 14; abundance: .; d_gene: .; CDR3nt: TGTGCCAGCAGCCCGCCGGACTCCAACTACGAGCAGTACTTC; CDR3aa: CASSPPDSNYEQYF
j_gene: TRBJ2-5; v_gene: TRBV10-2; len: 18; abundance: once; d_gene: .; CDR3nt: TGCGCCAGCGCCCGAAGCGATGGGAACAGGAGAATCCAAGAGACCCAGTACTTC; CDR3aa: CASARSDGNRRIQETQYF
j_gene: TRBJ1-2; v_gene: TRBV28; len: 15; abundance: .; d_gene: TRBD1; CDR3nt: TGTGCCAGCACGCACGGACAGGGTAGGGTCTATGGCTACACCTTC; CDR3aa: CASTHGQGRVYGYTF
j_gene: TRBJ2-7; v_gene: TRBV2; len: 16; abundance: .; d_gene: TRBD2; CDR3nt: TGTGCCAGCAGTGAAGGACTAGCGGGAGTCATGTACGAGCAGTACTTC; CDR3aa: CASSEGLAGVMYEQYF
j_gene: TRBJ2-2; v_gene: TRBV2; len: 14; abundance: .; d_gene: TRBD2; CDR3nt: TGTGCCAGCAAGCGGGGGGGAGCCACCGGGGAGCTGTTTTTT; CDR3aa: CASKRGGATGELFF
j_gene: TRBJ1-1; v_gene: TRBV5-1; len: 13; abundance: .; d_gene: .; CDR3nt: TGCGCCAGCAGCCCGGAGGGGTATACTGAAGCTTTCTTT; CDR3aa: CASSPEGYTEAFF
j_gene: TRBJ2-7; v_gene: TRBV7-6; len: 14; abundance: .; d_gene: .; CDR3nt: TGTGCCAGCAGCTTTACCGAAGAGTCCTACGAGCAGTACTTC; CDR3aa: CASSFTEESYEQYF
j_gene: TRBJ2-1; v_gene: TRBV7-9; len: 16; abundance: .; d_gene: TRBD2; CDR3nt: TGTGCCAGCAGCTCGGGTAGCGGGGCCTCCTACAATGAGCAGTTCTTC; CDR3aa: CASSSGSGASYNEQFF
j_gene: TRBJ1-5; v_gene: TRBV7-9; len: 16; abundance: .; d_gene: .; CDR3nt: TGTGCCAGCAGCAAGTCAGACGGGTATAGCAATCAGCCCCAGCATTTT; CDR3aa: CASSKSDGYSNQPQHF